This paragraph covers one TCR beta chain sequence. The table lists this clone with a few counts. This receptor's antigen is unknown. Per-base quality was not reported, and no clone a single base away is much larger than it. Library generation was performed with the immunoSEQ multiplex PCR assay. A mixture of 60 forward primers for TCR Vbeta segments and 13 reverse primers for TCR Jbeta segments was used in the multiplex PCR. Amplification of the CDR3 region of rearranged TCR beta genes was performed with a multiplex PCR assay on genomic DNA. The amplified TCR beta libraries were sequenced on the Illumina HiSeq System as 87-base-pair reads. The source study handled its data this way. A later analysis tallied about 77 million unique TCR beta chains across the 666 repertoires, and some 12 million of those chains were shared by two or more donors. A nearest-neighbor algorithm error-corrected the raw reads and collapsed the reads into unique sequences, merging closely related sequences to remove PCR and sequencing errors. CDR3 sequences were aligned to IMGT reference sequences to assign V, D and J gene segments. For a sequence to be retained, a match of at least six nucleotides was required to both a V gene segment and a J gene segment. A rearrangement was called productive if the CDR3 had no stop codons and remained in frame with V and J, and every other rearrangement was called non-productive. Following IMGT convention, CDR3 was defined as the stretch from the second conserved V-encoded cysteine to the conserved J-encoded phenylalanine. The earlier analysis of 587 of the donors excluded sequences that lacked an unambiguous match to a single V gene segment. An earlier analysis of 587 of the donors called V segments functional above 56.7% productive rearrangements and segregating when the between-donor standard deviation exceeded 5%. To diagnose cytomegalovirus status from the catalog of TCR beta chain sequences, a statistical classification framework was built. In a later analysis, TCR nucleotide sequences were compared against IMGT/GENE-DB human TR gene sequences so that V and J genes could be assigned. In a later analysis, CDR3 sequences and most-parsimonious VDJ recombination scenarios were assigned using the TCRdist pipeline. In a later analysis, every TCR beta chain was defined by the combination of its CDR3 amino acid sequence and its V-gene family, and reads without a unique V-gene family were dropped. In a later analysis, fewer than 650 highly shared, low-generation-probability nucleotide sequences were removed to address suspected cross-contamination and a sequencing artifact. In a later analysis, a clonal expansion index was calculated for each public chain from normalized within-repertoire ranks of inferred template counts. In a later analysis, generation probabilities were computed with a VDJ recombination model fitted to out-of-frame rearrangements, and the resulting probabilities were checked against IGoR. In a later analysis, hypergeometric tests were used to score TCR-TCR, TCR-HLA and TCR-CMV co-occurrence, with a repertoire-size bias correction applied to TCR pairs. In a later analysis, false discovery rates were estimated by permuting HLA or CMV assignments 20 times. A later analysis grouped co-occurring TCRs with DBSCAN, adding TCRdist sequence similarity when clustering within HLA-allele-positive subsets. Repertoires with fewer than 30,000 or more than 120,000 public chains, plus five repertoires with anomalous nucleotide sharing, were excluded from co-occurrence clustering. Drawn from immuneACCESS, this table holds only the in-frame rearrangements with V and J called that TCRdb kept. Clones are partly lost; checked studies trace under half to an unresolved V gene and leave the rest unexplained. For V, J and clone size, that table is used; D and trimming come from the DNA. Recorded for this sample are 75,000 to 95,000 clones; 50% to 80% of them occurred a single time. About 3.9% of the sample goes to the ten largest clones.

The cohort comprised under 700 healthy bone marrow donors. At the time of sampling, all cohort members were nominally healthy, though unrecorded immune exposures were likely present. The donor was CMV seronegative and belonged to the group of 320 or so seronegative cohort members. A peripheral blood sample was collected from each donor, and TCR beta sequencing was performed on peripheral blood mononuclear cells. The Qiagen DNeasy Blood Extraction Kit was used to extract genomic DNA from the blood cell samples. These data belong to a study of cytomegalovirus exposure and HLA in healthy donors (dated by TCRdb to about 2017). Describing the broader study: According to an earlier analysis of several hundred of the donors, 150 million to 200 million T cells yielded 117 million unique TCR beta sequences and about 300 Gb of sequence data. An early release that covered about 600 HLA-typed donors contained approximately 300 gigabases of sequencing data and 65 million to 100 million unique TCR sequences. Among the approximately 400 genotyped donors, about 85% belonged to the genetic ancestry cluster associated with self-reported Caucasian donors. The aim of the study was to test whether cataloging public T cell receptors could identify signatures of past pathogen exposure. Using immunosequencing, the study profiled T cell repertoires from 666 subjects and related those repertoires to cytomegalovirus serostatus. Along with the approximately 700-subject first cohort, a separate validation cohort of over 90 different subjects was used. High-throughput TCR immunosequencing, statistical association of individual TCRs with disease status, and machine learning were combined to predict cytomegalovirus infection status. To study patterns of TCR occurrence, a later analysis re-analyzed previously published TCR beta repertoires from 500 to 850 donors and added high-resolution HLA genotyping. The later analysis used no new phenotypic data to find candidate immune exposures, relying instead on TCR beta sequences and their occurrence across donors. To decide whether each TCR beta V gene segment behaved as functional or pseudogenic, an earlier analysis of some 580 of the donors relied on high-throughput TCR beta sequencing. Donor age, sex, ethnicity and CMV serostatus were compiled together with the repertoire data. Genome-wide SNP genotypes for about three fifths of the roughly 670 donors were used in a later genetic analysis, which treated that subset as a discovery cohort. Every discovery cohort repertoire had been produced on one sequencing platform. Both class I and class II loci were covered by HLA typing, at four-digit resolution. Typing coverage varied by locus: roughly 629-640 donors for A, B, C, DRB1 and DQB1; approximately 500 for DQA1; over 600 for DPA1; roughly 470 for DPB1. Because of strong linkage in the cohort, a handful of DR-DQ haplotypes were treated as single units for association and clustering. Across roughly 420 genotyped donors of the cohort, an average of roughly 230,000 unique TCR beta nucleotide sequences per donor were sequenced, and approximately 17% of those sequences were non-productive. Overall study outcomes, separate from this receptor: The classifier was reported to diagnose cytomegalovirus status with high specificity and sensitivity in both the original and validation cohorts. Compared with the roughly 670-donor mean, donors in an Asian-associated ancestry cluster had fewer N-insertions in productive TCRs, according to a later genetic analysis. In a later analysis, 15,000 to 20,000 TCR beta sequences were associated with specific HLA alleles at a false discovery rate of 0.05. The earlier analysis of fewer than 750 of the donors excluded roughly 17 rarely observed V segments, including chromosome 9 orphons, because counts were too low. Because HLA typing was missing for some donors at each locus, association tests included only the typed subset. The sequencing pipeline was judged likely to have produced a cluster of highly shared sequence variants as a technical artifact. CMV serostatus was the only immune exposure information available for the cohort. In a later analysis, TCR association rates were found to vary across HLA loci, with the most associated TCRs seen for DRB1 alleles and the fewest for HLA-C alleles. Some IMGT-functional V segments, including TRBV6-2 and TRBV6-3, could not be told apart with the 87-base-pair reads, so those segments were excluded. A few of the identified cytomegalovirus-associated TCR beta chains were confirmed in vitro to be specific for cytomegalovirus antigens. When HLA alleles, especially DR and DQ, strongly co-occurred, TCR associations were difficult to assign to individual alleles. A later analysis found that most CMV-associated TCR beta chains appeared HLA-restricted, with HLA associations seemingly driven largely by CMV exposure. The authors suggested that the approach could potentially be extended to other disease states and immunological phenotypes. A further reported finding was that TCR beta sequences accurately predicted the HLA-A and HLA-B alleles for most subjects in the first cohort. A total of fewer than 200 TCR beta chains were listed by the study as associated with cytomegalovirus. The presence/absence analyses assumed that sequencing depth was roughly uniform across donors, and that assumption may not be true. A later genetic analysis associated a missense DCLRE1C variant with V-gene and J-gene trimming of TCR beta chains, and an independent cohort replicated the association. In a later analysis, several top co-occurrence clusters were reported to appear linked to parvovirus B19, influenza, CMV and Epstein-Barr virus. Across donors, most TCR sequences were observed very rarely, whereas some public TCRs were present in many individuals. In an earlier analysis of about 600 of the donors, most TCR beta V segments appeared in productive rearrangements about 90% or about 30% of the time, broadly matching IMGT annotations. Linkage disequilibrium might explain the correlated functional status among segregating V segments, but an unknown experimental factor could not be ruled out. This cohort had only TCR beta chains sequenced, and the lack of alpha or paired-chain data limited which features could be detected. Compared with equally common non-associated chains, HLA-associated TCR beta chains in a later analysis were more clonally expanded and had lower generation probabilities.

V has 0 bases trimmed and J has 1 base trimmed; junction bases matching no gene number 4. Inclusive of the bounding cysteine and phenylalanine, the CDR3 is 17 residues long. Of all the DNA, just the CDR3 is kept, 51 bases in frame from base 1. In the germline V gene, CDR1 corresponds to SGDLS and CDR2 to YYNGEE. This chain is built from TRBV9 and TRBJ1-1, and 12 junction bases match TRBD1. The TCR comes from a man aged 25 to 40 in good health and CMV-seronegative. Sequenced sample: PBMCs. The CDR3 region has the sequence CASSVGLGQGANTEAFF. The DNA reads TGTGCCAGCAGCGTAGGGTTGGGACAGGGGGCGAACACTGAAGCTTTCTTT. Reference TRBV9 and TRBJ1-1 genes cover what lies past the CDR3, so the full variable domain is DSGVTQTPKHLITATGQRVTLRCSPRSGDLSVYWYQQSLDQGLQFLIQYYNGEERAKGNILERFSAQQFPDLHSELNLSSLELGDSALYFCASSVGLGQGANTEAFFGQGTRLTVV.